Shown below are 6 T cell receptor beta chains from a single sample sequenced in a study of radiotherapy plus CTLA-4 blockade in lung cancer. The repertoire was sequenced with immunoSEQ multiplex PCR; TCRdb's copy has only in-frame clones and lacks some. The sample lists tens of thousands of clones; less than 90% were seen once. Source: peripheral blood, taken from a patient treated with radiotherapy plus ipilimumab. The origin of the receptors is a human donor with non-small cell lung cancer who had stable disease on radiotherapy plus ipilimumab.

This sequence joins TRBV11-2 and TRBJ2-7; TRBD2 might be the D (5 bases). CDR1 is SGHAT, CDR2 FQNNGV, per germline. Trimming shortened V by 6 bases and J by 6 bases, and 12 bases separated the two germline ends. The CDR3 extends over 12 amino acids. The CDR3 loop is CASSSSGSEQYF. In DNA form, the CDR3 reads TGTGCCAGCAGTTCCTCGGGATCCGAGCAGTACTTC.

V is TRBV25-1 and J is TRBJ2-1, with D perhaps being TRBD1 or TRBD2 (5 bases each). CDR3 size: 17 residues. Germline V lookup: CDR1 MGHDK, CDR2 SYGVNS. V lost 7 bases to trimming and J lost 0 bases, with 19 bases between them. CDR3 loop: CASIHSGTKSSYNEQFF. DNA of the CDR3: TGTGCCAGCATTCACTCCGGGACGAAGAGCTCCTACAATGAGCAGTTCTTC.

This chain joins TRBV13 and TRBJ2-5; 8 bases agree with TRBD1. This CDR3 has 15 residues. CDR1 and CDR2 (germline): PRHDT, FYEKMQ (reference sequence). V trimming: 2 bases; J trimming: 7 bases; junction bases outside the gene matches: 9. CDR3 in amino acids: CASSLPYGQGGTQYF. Here the CDR3 DNA reads TGTGCCAGCAGCTTACCCTATGGACAGGGAGGGACCCAGTACTTC.

This clone turned up a few times. V gene TRBV7-3 combines with J gene TRBJ1-5; D unclear. Deletions cut 5 bases from V and 2 bases from J, with 7 bases between. The CDR3 has 13 residues. The germline gives CDR1 SGHTA, CDR2 FQGTGA. CDR3 protein: CASSLDRNQPQHF. In nucleotides, the CDR3 is TGTGCCAGCAGCCTGGACCGCAATCAGCCCCAGCATTTT.

This chain uses TRBV6-1 with TRBJ1-2; no clear D gene. The CDR3 runs to 15 residues. CDR1 is MNHNS, CDR2 SASEGT, per germline. The germline V and J ends were trimmed by 0 bases and 4 bases, with 12 bases remaining between them. The CDR3 is CASSEAFSPFYGYTF. In DNA, the CDR3 is TGTGCCAGCAGTGAAGCGTTCAGCCCTTTCTATGGCTACACCTTC.

This clone came up a few times. DNA for the CDR3: TGTGCCAGTAGTCCAGGGACAGGGTCCTACTCTGGAAACACCATATATTTT. Translation: CASSPGTGSYSGNTIYF. V gene TRBV19 combines with J gene TRBJ1-3; 9 positions match TRBD1. The V gene end was trimmed by 5 bases and the J gene end by 0 bases; junction bases not matched to a gene: 8. Germline loops: CDR1 LNHDA, CDR2 SQIVND (reference sequence). The CDR3 sequence is 17 residues long.